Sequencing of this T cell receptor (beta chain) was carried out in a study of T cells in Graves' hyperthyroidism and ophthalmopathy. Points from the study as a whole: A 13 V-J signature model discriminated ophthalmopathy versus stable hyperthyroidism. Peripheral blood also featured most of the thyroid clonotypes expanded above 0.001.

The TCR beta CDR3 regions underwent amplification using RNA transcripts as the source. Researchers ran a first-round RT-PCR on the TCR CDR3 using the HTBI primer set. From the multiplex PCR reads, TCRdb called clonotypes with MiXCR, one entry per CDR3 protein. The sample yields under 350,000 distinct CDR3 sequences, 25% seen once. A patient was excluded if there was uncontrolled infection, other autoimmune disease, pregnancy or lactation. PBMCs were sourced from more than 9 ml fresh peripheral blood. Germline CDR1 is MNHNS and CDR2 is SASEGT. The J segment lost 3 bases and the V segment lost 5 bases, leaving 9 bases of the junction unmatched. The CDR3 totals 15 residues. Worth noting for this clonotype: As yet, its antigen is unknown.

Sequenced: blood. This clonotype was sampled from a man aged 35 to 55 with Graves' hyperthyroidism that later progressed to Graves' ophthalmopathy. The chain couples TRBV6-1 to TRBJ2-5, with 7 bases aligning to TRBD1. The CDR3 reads CASSTPGTEKETQYF. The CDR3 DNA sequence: TGTGCCAGCAGTACACCCGGGACAGAAAAAGAGACCCAGTACTTC.